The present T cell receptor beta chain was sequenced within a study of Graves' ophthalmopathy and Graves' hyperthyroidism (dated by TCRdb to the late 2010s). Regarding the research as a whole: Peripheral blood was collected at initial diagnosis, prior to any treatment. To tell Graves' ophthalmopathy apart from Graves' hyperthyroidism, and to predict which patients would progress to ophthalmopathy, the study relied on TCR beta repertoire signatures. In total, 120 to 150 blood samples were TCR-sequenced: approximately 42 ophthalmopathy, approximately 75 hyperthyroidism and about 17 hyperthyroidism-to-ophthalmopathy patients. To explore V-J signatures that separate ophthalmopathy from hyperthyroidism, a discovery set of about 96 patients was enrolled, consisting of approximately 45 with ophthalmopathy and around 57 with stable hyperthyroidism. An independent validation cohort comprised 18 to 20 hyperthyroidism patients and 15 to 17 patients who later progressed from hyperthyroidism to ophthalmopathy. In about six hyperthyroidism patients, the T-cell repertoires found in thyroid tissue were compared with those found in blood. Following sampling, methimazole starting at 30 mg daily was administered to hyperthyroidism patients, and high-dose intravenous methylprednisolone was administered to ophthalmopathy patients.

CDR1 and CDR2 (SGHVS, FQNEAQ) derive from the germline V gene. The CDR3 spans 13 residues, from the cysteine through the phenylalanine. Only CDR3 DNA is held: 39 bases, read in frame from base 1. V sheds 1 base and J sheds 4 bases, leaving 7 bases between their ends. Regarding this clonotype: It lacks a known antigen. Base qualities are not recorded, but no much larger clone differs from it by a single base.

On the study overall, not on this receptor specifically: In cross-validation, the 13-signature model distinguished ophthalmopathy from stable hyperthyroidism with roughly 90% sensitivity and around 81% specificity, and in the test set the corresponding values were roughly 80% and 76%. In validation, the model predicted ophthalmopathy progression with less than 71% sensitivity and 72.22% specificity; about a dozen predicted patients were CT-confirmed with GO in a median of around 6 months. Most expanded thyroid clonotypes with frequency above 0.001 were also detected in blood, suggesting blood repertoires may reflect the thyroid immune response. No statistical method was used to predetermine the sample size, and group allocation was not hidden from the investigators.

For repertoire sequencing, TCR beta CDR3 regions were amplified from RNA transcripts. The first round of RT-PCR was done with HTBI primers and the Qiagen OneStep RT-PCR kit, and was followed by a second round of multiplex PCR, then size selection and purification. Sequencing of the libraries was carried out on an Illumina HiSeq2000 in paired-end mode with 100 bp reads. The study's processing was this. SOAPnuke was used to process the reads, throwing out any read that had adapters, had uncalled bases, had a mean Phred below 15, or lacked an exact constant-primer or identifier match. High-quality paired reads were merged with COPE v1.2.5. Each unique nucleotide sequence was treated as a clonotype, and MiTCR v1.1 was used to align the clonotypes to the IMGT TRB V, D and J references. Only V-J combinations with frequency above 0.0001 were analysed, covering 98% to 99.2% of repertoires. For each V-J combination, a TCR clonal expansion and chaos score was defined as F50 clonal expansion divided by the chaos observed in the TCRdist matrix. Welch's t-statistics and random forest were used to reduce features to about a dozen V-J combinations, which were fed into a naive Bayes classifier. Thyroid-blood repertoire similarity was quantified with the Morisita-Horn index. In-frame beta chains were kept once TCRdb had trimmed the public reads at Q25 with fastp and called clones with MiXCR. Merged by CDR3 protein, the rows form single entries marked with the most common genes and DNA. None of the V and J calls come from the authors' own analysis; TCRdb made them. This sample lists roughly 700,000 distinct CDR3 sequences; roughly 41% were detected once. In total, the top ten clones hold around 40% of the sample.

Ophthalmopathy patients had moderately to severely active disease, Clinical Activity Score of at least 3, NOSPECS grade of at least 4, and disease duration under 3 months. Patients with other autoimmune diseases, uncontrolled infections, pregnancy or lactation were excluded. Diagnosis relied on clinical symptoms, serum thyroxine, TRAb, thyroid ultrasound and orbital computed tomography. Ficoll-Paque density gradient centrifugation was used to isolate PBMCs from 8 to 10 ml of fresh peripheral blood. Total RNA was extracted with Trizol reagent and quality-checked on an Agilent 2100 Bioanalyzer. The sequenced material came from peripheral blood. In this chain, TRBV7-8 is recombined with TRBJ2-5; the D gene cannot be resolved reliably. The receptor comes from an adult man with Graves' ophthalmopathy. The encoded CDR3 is CASSLVSAETQYF. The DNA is TGTGCCAGCAGCTTAGTTTCCGCAGAGACCCAGTACTTC.